This entry describes one T cell receptor (beta chain). Its specificity is unknown. These data originate in a study of blood T cells in healthy people across ages. Points from the study as a whole: Higher diversity, along with more naive CD4+ cells, distinguished long-lived donors from aged donors.

Sample-barcoded 5' priming and a J-beta primer mix drove a second PCR of 7 to 11 cycles. Any given sample supplied a minimum of 3 million CDR3-containing paired-end reads. Each CDR3 protein is one row after TCRdb ran MiXCR on the 5' RACE reads. Of more than 450,000 distinct CDR3 sequences in the sample, roughly a quarter are singletons; the top ten hold about 3.3%. Germline V gene lookup returns CDR1 DFQATT and CDR2 SNEGSKA (reference sequence). Deletions cut 6 bases from V and 3 bases from J, with 18 bases between. CDR3 size: 14 residues. These data were also reused for a study on T cells of mothers and their children. Per that paper: Slightly, though not significantly, more overlap was seen in related than in unrelated mother-child pairs.

The chain recombines TRBV20-1 with TRBJ2-7, with a tentative D call TRBD2 (6 bases). This TCR derives from a boy aged 2 to 9 in good health. Sequences were obtained from blood. The CDR3 loop is CSALGLRDYYEQYF. CDR3 bases: TGCAGTGCCCTGGGACTGCGGGATTACTACGAGCAGTACTTC.